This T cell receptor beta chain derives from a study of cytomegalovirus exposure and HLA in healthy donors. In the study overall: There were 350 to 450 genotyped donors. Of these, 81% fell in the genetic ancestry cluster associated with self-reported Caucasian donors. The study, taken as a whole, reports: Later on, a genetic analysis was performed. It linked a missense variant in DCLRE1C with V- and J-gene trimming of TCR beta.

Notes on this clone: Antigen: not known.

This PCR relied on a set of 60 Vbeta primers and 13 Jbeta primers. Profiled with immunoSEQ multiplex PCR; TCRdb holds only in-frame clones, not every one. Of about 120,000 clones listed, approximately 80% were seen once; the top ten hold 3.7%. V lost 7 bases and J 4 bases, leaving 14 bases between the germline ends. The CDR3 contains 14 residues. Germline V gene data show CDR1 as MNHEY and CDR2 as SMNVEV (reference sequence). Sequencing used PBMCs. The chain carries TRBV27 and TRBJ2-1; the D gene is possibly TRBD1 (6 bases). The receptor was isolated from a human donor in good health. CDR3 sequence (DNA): TGTGCCAGCACCACCAGGGGCCGGTACAATGAGCAGTTCTTC. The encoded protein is CASTTRGRYNEQFF.